The 29 T cell receptor beta chains in this list originate from one sample, sequenced in a study of blood T cell repertoires in COVID-19. Libraries were prepared by immunoSEQ multiplex PCR; TCRdb keeps only in-frame clonotypes and omits some of them. Of 30,000 to 45,000 clones listed, over 60% were seen once; the top ten hold less than 2.5%. Sequencing input: peripheral blood. The receptors stem from a man in his 60s with active COVID-19.

The gene calls are TRBV19 and TRBJ1-2; possible D gene TRBD1, 6 bases. Germline V gene lookup returns CDR1 LNHDA and CDR2 SQIVND (reference sequence). This CDR3 region has 13 residues. Trimming left V 5 bases short and J 2 bases short, with 9 bases between. CDR3: CASSSGTNYGYTF. CDR3 coding DNA: TGTGCCAGTAGTTCCGGGACAAACTATGGCTACACCTTC.

The chain is built from TRBV6-1 and TRBJ1-1; D is undetermined. The CDR3 totals 13 residues. V lost 3 bases and J lost 7, with 12 bases in between. Looked up from germline, CDR1 is MNHNS and CDR2 is SASEGT. CDR3 residues: CASSEGAIGEAFF. For the CDR3, the DNA is TGTGCCAGCAGTGAGGGAGCGATAGGTGAAGCTTTCTTT.

The rearrangement links TRBV14 to TRBJ1-1; D may be TRBD1 (6 bases). CDR3 length: 13 amino acids. Germline V CDR1 and CDR2: SGHDN, FVKESK. V lost 5 bases, J lost 6 bases, and 13 bases lay in between. The CDR3: CASSWTALSEAFF. CDR3 DNA: TGTGCCAGCAGCTGGACAGCGCTGTCTGAAGCTTTCTTT.

The V and J genes are TRBV6-1 and TRBJ2-1; D gene ambiguous. The V end lost 2 bases, the J end lost 10 bases, and 6 bases lay between the germline ends. Germline V gene lookup returns CDR1 MNHNS and CDR2 SASEGT. This CDR3 spans 11 amino acids. The CDR3 DNA reads as TGTGCCAGCAGTGAAACCGGGGAGCAGTTCTTC. This sequence encodes CASSETGEQFF.

V usage is TRBV7-9 and J usage is TRBJ1-4; possibly TRBD1 for D (5 bases). Trimming shortened V by 5 bases and J by 4 bases, and 14 bases separated the two germline ends. Germline loops: CDR1 SEHNR, CDR2 FQNEAQ (reference sequence). The CDR3 is made up of 15 amino acids. The CDR3 spells CASSPPRRGNEKLFF. DNA for the CDR3: TGTGCCAGCAGCCCCCCCAGAAGGGGTAATGAAAAACTGTTTTTT.

The chain has TRBV5-6 and TRBJ1-4, with 9 positions matching TRBD1. Losses at the gene ends were 4 bases for V and 5 bases for J; bases not matched to a gene: 3. Per germline, CDR1 SGHDT and CDR2 YYEEEE. The CDR3 sequence is 14 residues long. The CDR3 DNA reads TGTGCCAGCAGCGGGACAGGGATGAATGAAAAACTGTTTTTT. Protein: CASSGTGMNEKLFF.

The chain recombines TRBV4-3 with TRBJ2-7; D might be TRBD1 (5 bases). V lost 0 bases and J lost 6, with 15 bases in between. The CDR3 spans 15 residues. CDR1 and CDR2 from the germline V gene are LGHNA and YSLEER. CDR3 protein: CASSQEFGSGFEQYF. Written as DNA, the CDR3 is TGCGCCAGCAGCCAAGAGTTTGGGTCAGGGTTCGAGCAGTACTTC.

The rearrangement joins TRBV12-3 or TRBV12-4 to TRBJ1-2; the match to TRBD1 covers 7 bases. This CDR3 has 13 residues. Trimming cost V 6 bases and J 8 bases; bases outside gene matches: 9. The chain's CDR3 is CASSQNDRDGYTF. The CDR3 region has the DNA TGTGCCAGCAGCCAAAACGACAGGGACGGCTACACCTTC.

The chain uses TRBV4-1 and TRBJ2-5, with 9 bases that match TRBD1. The CDR3 consists of 13 residues. After removal of 4 bases from V and 4 bases from J, the junction contained 1 base not matched to a gene. CDR1 is MGHRA, CDR2 YSYEKL, per germline. CDR3 region: CASSRDRVETQYF. The CDR3 region has the DNA TGCGCCAGCAGCCGGGACAGGGTAGAGACCCAGTACTTC.

In its sample, this clone was seen a few times. The chain couples TRBV28 to TRBJ1-6; 7 bases map to TRBD1. V shed 4 bases, J shed 7 bases, and the junction held 16 bases outside the gene matches. Germline assignment: CDR1 MDHEN and CDR2 SYDVKM. The CDR3 sequence is 18 residues long. CDR3 residues: CASSSTLQGTGKNSPLHF. CDR3 sequence (DNA): TGTGCCAGCAGTTCGACGTTACAGGGGACCGGGAAAAATTCACCCCTCCACTTT.

The chain recombines TRBV2 with TRBJ1-1; a possible D gene is TRBD1 (6 bases). The germline CDR1 and CDR2 sequences are SNHLY and FYNNEI. The CDR3 is 13 residues long. The V end was cut by 7 bases, the J end by 3 bases, with 12 bases between. CDR3 sequence reads: CASKGGLDTEAFF. DNA for the CDR3: TGTGCCAGCAAAGGGGGTTTGGACACTGAAGCTTTCTTT.

V and J are TRBV5-1 and TRBJ2-2; 7 nucleotides align to TRBD1. Germline V gives CDR1 SGHRS, CDR2 YFSETQ. V lost 4 bases and J lost 2; bases outside the gene matches: 17. The CDR3 has 19 amino acids. The CDR3 loop is CASSLNPDRVGDNTGELFF. CDR3 bases: TGCGCCAGCAGCCTTAACCCCGACAGGGTAGGAGACAACACCGGGGAGCTGTTTTTT.

The V gene is TRBV9, the J gene TRBJ1-1, with TRBD1 as a possible D gene (6 bases). The germline V gene has CDR1 SGDLS and CDR2 YYNGEE. V shed 0 bases and J shed 6 bases, with 9 bases lying between them. The length of the CDR3 is 13 residues. In nucleotides, the CDR3 is TGTGCCAGCAGCGTAGTAGGGGGAGCTGAAGCTTTCTTT. Its protein is CASSVVGGAEAFF.

There are a few counts of this clone. The rearrangement links TRBV5-4 to TRBJ1-2; TRBD1 is a possible D gene (6 bases). V lost 5 bases and J 2 bases, leaving 13 bases between the germline ends. The CDR3 is 14 residues long. Germline-derived CDR1 and CDR2 are SGHNT and YYREEE (reference sequence). The CDR3 sequence is CASRVQGPNYGYTF. For the CDR3, the DNA is TGTGCCAGCAGGGTCCAGGGGCCCAACTATGGCTACACCTTC.

The chain combines TRBV7-8 with TRBJ2-7, with 9 bases that match TRBD1. The CDR3 runs 14 residues. V lost 2 bases, J lost 4 bases, and 3 bases stayed unmatched. In germline, CDR1 is SGHVS, CDR2 FQNEAQ. DNA of the CDR3: TGTGCCAGCAGCTTAAGGGACAGGGATTACGAGCAGTACTTC. Translating gives CASSLRDRDYEQYF.

A few counts support this clone. The chain has TRBV6-2 or TRBV6-3 and TRBJ2-7; D may be TRBD1 (5 bases). Trimming took off 2 bases at V and 6 bases at J, with 14 bases between the two ends. The germline CDR1 and CDR2 sequences are MNHEY and SVGEGT. The CDR3 loop spans 14 amino acids. CDR3 DNA: TGTGCCAGCAGTTACCCGGCAGGGTCGGGCGAGCAGTACTTC. It yields the protein CASSYPAGSGEQYF.

The chain employs TRBV24-1 and TRBJ1-5; a possible D gene is TRBD1 (5 bases). Germline CDR1 is KGHDR and CDR2 is SFDVKD. The CDR3 is made up of 14 amino acids. Between the trimmed V and J ends, which lost 5 bases and 1 base, there was a span of 8 bases. The CDR3 nucleotides are TGTGCCACCAGTGCAGGGTCAAGCAATCAGCCCCAGCATTTT. The encoded protein is CATSAGSSNQPQHF.

The chain combines TRBV24-1 with TRBJ1-5; 7 bases agree with TRBD1. Trimming at V came to 5 bases and at J to 5 bases, leaving 17 bases not matched to a gene. Germline V lookup: CDR1 KGHDR, CDR2 SFDVKD. This CDR3 region has 18 residues. The CDR3 DNA sequence: TGTGCCACCAGTGCCTCGCAGATTTCGGGACAGCAGGATCAGCCCCAGCATTTT. This encodes CATSASQISGQQDQPQHF.

V usage is TRBV27 and J usage is TRBJ2-2; the match to TRBD2 covers 14 bases. Trimming removed 8 bases from V and 6 bases from J; junction bases left unmatched: 8. There are 16 residues in the CDR3. Germline V gene lookup returns CDR1 MNHEY and CDR2 SMNVEV (reference sequence). The CDR3 sequence: CASGRLAGGLAGELFF. The CDR3 DNA reads TGTGCCAGCGGGAGACTAGCGGGGGGGCTCGCCGGGGAGCTGTTTTTT.

This chain links TRBV18 with TRBJ1-2; no clear D. The ends were cut back, 6 bases at V and 6 bases at J, with 8 bases in the middle. The V gene's germline CDR1 is KGHSH and CDR2 LQKENI. This CDR3 contains 11 residues. The CDR3 bases are TGTGCCAGCTCTCACGGAGATGGCTACACCTTC. This codes for CASSHGDGYTF.

The V gene is TRBV18, the J gene TRBJ2-3, with 7 bases lining up with TRBD1. The CDR3 extends over 15 amino acids. Trimming cost V 1 base and J 0 bases; bases outside gene matches: 1. Germline assignment: CDR1 KGHSH and CDR2 LQKENI. CDR3 sequence reads: CASSPQGASTDTQYF. CDR3 DNA sequence: TGTGCCAGCTCACCACAGGGGGCTAGCACAGATACGCAGTATTTT. Variable domain in full (rest from reference TRBV18 and TRBJ2-3): NAGVMQNPRHLVRRRGQEARLRCSPMKGHSHVYWYRQLPEEGLKFMVYLQKENIIDESGMPKERFSAEFPKEGPSILRIQQVVRGDSAAYFCASSPQGASTDTQYFGPGTRLTVL.

This chain uses TRBV7-9 with TRBJ1-1, with 11 bases aligning to TRBD1. CDR1 is SEHNR and CDR2 is FQNEAQ in the germline V gene (reference sequence). The CDR3 is made up of 14 amino acids. The J segment lost 5 bases and the V segment lost 6 bases, leaving 5 bases of the junction unmatched. CDR3 bases: TGTGCCAGCAGACCGGGACAGGGGGATACTGAAGCTTTCTTT. It encodes CASRPGQGDTEAFF.

This chain connects TRBV18 to TRBJ1-1; perhaps TRBD1 as D (5 bases). V shed 3 bases and J shed 2 bases, with 10 bases lying between them. The CDR3 runs to 14 residues. CDR1 and CDR2 from the germline V gene are KGHSH and LQKENI. The CDR3 nucleotides are TGTGCCAGCTCACCCCAGGGACTAAACACTGAAGCTTTCTTT. This gives the protein CASSPQGLNTEAFF.

The J gene is TRBJ2-2, the V gene TRBV5-6; the match to TRBD1 covers 9 bases. CDR1 and CDR2 (germline): SGHDT, YYEEEE. J gave up 5 bases and V 7 bases, and 6 bases lay outside the gene matches. This CDR3 is built from 14 residues. CDR3 nucleotide sequence: TGTGCCAGCGGAAACAGGGGGCGGACCGGGGAGCTGTTTTTT. This codes for CASGNRGRTGELFF.

The J gene is TRBJ1-1, the V gene TRBV5-6; D unclear. Germline lookup yields CDR1 SGHDT and CDR2 YYEEEE. V was cut by 0 bases and J by 7 bases, with 4 bases left in between. The CDR3 extends over 11 amino acids. The CDR3 spells CASSLGHEAFF. The CDR3 nucleotides are TGTGCCAGCAGCTTGGGGCATGAAGCTTTCTTT.

The chain joins TRBV7-2 to TRBJ1-2; D is uncertain. This CDR3 is 14 amino acids long. The V end lost 5 bases, the J end lost 7 bases, and 17 bases lay between the germline ends. From germline, CDR1 is SGHTA and CDR2 FQGNSA. The CDR3 nucleotides are TGTGCCAGCAGCGGAGGCTCGGGGAGGGTTGGCTACACCTTC. Protein: CASSGGSGRVGYTF.

This clone was counted a single time. The gene calls are TRBV11-3 and TRBJ2-2; D not certain. V lost 6 bases and J 7 bases, leaving 18 bases between the germline ends. This CDR3 is built from 15 residues. In germline, CDR1 is SGHNT, CDR2 YENEEA. The CDR3 reads CASSFSGSMSGELFF. DNA for the CDR3: TGTGCCAGCAGTTTTTCCGGTTCAATGAGCGGGGAGCTGTTTTTT.

This chain uses TRBV19 with TRBJ1-2; weak D call: TRBD1 (5 bases). The CDR3 length is 18 residues. With 1 base removed from V and 0 bases from J, the gap between germline ends came to 18 bases. Germline V gives CDR1 LNHDA, CDR2 SQIVND (reference sequence). CDR3 DNA: TGTGCCAGTAGTATAGTTTCGTTCGGACAAACGCCTAACTATGGCTACACCTTC. It yields the protein CASSIVSFGQTPNYGYTF.

The CDR3 is CASKPGGPYEQYF. In DNA form, the CDR3 reads TGTGCCAGCAAGCCAGGGGGGCCCTACGAGCAGTACTTC. The genes are TRBV6-5 and TRBJ2-7; the D gene is possibly TRBD1 (7 bases). The CDR3 covers 13 residues. Trimming took off 7 bases at V and 2 bases at J, with 12 bases between the two ends. CDR1 is MNHEY and CDR2 is SVGAGI in the germline V gene.